Listed here are 22 T cell receptor beta chains from one sample, sequenced in a study of blood T cell repertoires in COVID-19. This table comes from immunoSEQ multiplex PCR, and its TCRdb copy is limited to in-frame clones, with some not included. The data hold approximately 300,000 clones, with almost 90% observed a single time. Material: peripheral blood. These receptors all come from a middle-aged woman with COVID-19, enrolled during active disease.

The J gene is TRBJ1-6, the V gene TRBV7-2, with 7 bases lining up with TRBD1. Germline V lookup: CDR1 SGHTA, CDR2 FQGNSA. This CDR3 contains 18 residues. V lost 3 bases and J lost 5; bases outside the gene matches: 13. CDR3 coding DNA: TGTGCCAGCAGCTTCGTAGAAGCCTGGGACAGTCATAATTCACCCCTCCACTTT. Translated: CASSFVEAWDSHNSPLHF.

The chain joins TRBV7-6 to TRBJ2-3, with D hard to call. The ends were cut back, 8 bases at V and 3 bases at J, with 12 bases in the middle. The CDR3 loop spans 13 amino acids. Germline V gene data show CDR1 as SGHVS and CDR2 as FNYEAQ. CDR3 protein: CASSSVPTDTQYF. For the CDR3, the DNA is TGTGCCAGCTCTTCAGTTCCGACAGATACGCAGTATTTT.

This clone was picked up one time. V and J are TRBV28 and TRBJ2-6; no firm D call. CDR3 length: 14 residues. The ends were cut back, 6 bases at V and 4 bases at J, with 10 bases in the middle. The V gene's germline CDR1 is MDHEN and CDR2 SYDVKM. The CDR3 region has the DNA TGTGCCAGCAGCTCGACGAGGGGGGCCAACGTCCTGACTTTC. It encodes CASSSTRGANVLTF.

J is TRBJ2-3 and V is TRBV6-6; D is possibly TRBD2 (6 bases). The CDR3 has 12 residues. Per germline, CDR1 MNHNY and CDR2 SVGAGI (reference sequence). The V end was cut by 10 bases, the J end by 0 bases, with 8 bases between. CDR3 region: CAIRGSTDTQYF. The CDR3, as DNA: TGTGCCATTCGGGGGAGCACAGATACGCAGTATTTT.

This clone appeared a few times. This rearrangement joins TRBV6-4 to TRBJ2-3; a possible D gene is TRBD2 (5 bases). CDR1 and CDR2 (germline): MRHNA, SNTAGT. The CDR3 is made up of 15 amino acids. Trimming removed 0 bases from V and 0 bases from J, with 7 bases in between. The DNA of the CDR3 is TGTGCCAGCAGTGACTCAGCGGACAGCACAGATACGCAGTATTTT. Its protein product is CASSDSADSTDTQYF.

The CDR3 nucleotides read TGTGCCAGCAGCGGAACTAGCGGGGGGGCCCTGTGGGAGACCCAGTACTTC. Amino acids: CASSGTSGGALWETQYF. The chain recombines TRBV9 with TRBJ2-5, with 13 positions matching TRBD2. J lost 5 bases, V lost 3 bases, and 10 bases had no gene match. The CDR3 runs to 17 residues. The germline gives CDR1 SGDLS, CDR2 YYNGEE.

This rearrangement joins TRBV7-2 to TRBJ1-4, with D hard to call. This CDR3 is built from 13 residues. V was trimmed by 1 base and J by 12 bases, leaving 12 bases between them. In germline, CDR1 is SGHTA, CDR2 FQGNSA. CDR3 residues: CASSLVLGTELFF. The CDR3 bases are TGTGCCAGCAGCTTAGTGTTAGGTACAGAACTGTTTTTT. Together with reference TRBV7-2 and TRBJ1-4, the CDR3 gives the full variable domain: GAGVSQSPSNKVTEKGKDVELRCDPISGHTALYWYRQSLGQGLEFLIYFQGNSAPDKSGLPSDRFSAERTGGSVSTLTIQRTQQEDSAVYLCASSLVLGTELFFGSGTQLSVL.

The J gene is TRBJ2-2, the V gene TRBV9; 14 bases are a match to TRBD2. After removal of 3 bases from V and 8 bases from J, the junction contained 15 bases not matched to a gene. The V gene's germline CDR1 is SGDLS and CDR2 YYNGEE. This CDR3 comprises 19 residues. CDR3 nucleotides: TGTGCCAGCAGCGGGTTCAGAGGGACTAGCGGGAGACGAGATGGGGAGCTGTTTTTT. This encodes CASSGFRGTSGRRDGELFF.

J is TRBJ1-1 and V is TRBV6-5; no clear D. Trimming removed 6 bases from V and 1 base from J, with 3 bases in between. Per the germline V gene, CDR1 is MNHEY and CDR2 is SVGAGI. The CDR3 runs to 11 residues. The CDR3 nucleotides read TGTGCCAGCAGCAGGAACACTGAAGCTTTCTTT. Protein sequence: CASSRNTEAFF.

The chain is built from TRBV7-2 and TRBJ2-1, with 13 positions matching TRBD2. V lost 1 base to trimming and J lost 8 bases; unmatched junction nucleotides: 8. There are 17 residues in the CDR3. CDR1 and CDR2 from the germline V gene are SGHTA and FQGNSA. CDR3 nucleotides: TGTGCCAGCAGCTTAGGGACCCCAGGACTAGCGGGGGATGAGCAGTTCTTC. Amino acid sequence: CASSLGTPGLAGDEQFF.

The chain is built from TRBV4-2 and TRBJ1-1; D remains unclear. The CDR3 sequence is 15 residues long. CDR1 LGHNA and CDR2 YNFKEQ come from the germline V gene. Trimming took off 0 bases at V and 6 bases at J, with 14 bases between the two ends. The CDR3: CASSQDFTAAAEAFF. For the CDR3, the DNA is TGTGCCAGCAGCCAAGATTTTACCGCGGCCGCTGAAGCTTTCTTT.

V and J are TRBV5-1 and TRBJ2-7; the match to TRBD1 covers 8 bases. The CDR3 runs 17 residues. V lost 6 bases, J lost 1 base, and 15 bases stayed unmatched. Looked up from germline, CDR1 is SGHRS and CDR2 is YFSETQ. As DNA, the CDR3 is TGCGCCAGCACCAAAGGAGCCATCCGGGACAGGTCCTACGAGCAGTACTTC. Translated, it gives CASTKGAIRDRSYEQYF.

J is TRBJ1-6 and V is TRBV4-1; D is perhaps TRBD1 (5 bases). V was cut by 0 bases and J by 10 bases, with 19 bases left in between. The CDR3 totals 17 residues. The germline gives CDR1 MGHRA, CDR2 YSYEKL. The CDR3 spells CASSQEIPARARSPLHF. CDR3 in DNA: TGCGCCAGCAGCCAAGAAATCCCGGCCAGGGCTCGGTCACCCCTCCACTTT.

This chain joins TRBV4-3 and TRBJ2-5, with 8 bases identical to TRBD1. J gave up 5 bases and V 4 bases, and 6 bases lay outside the gene matches. This CDR3 has 14 amino acids. CDR1 LGHNA and CDR2 YSLEER come from the germline V gene. CDR3 DNA sequence: TGCGCCAGCAGCCCAGGGGGCAGGAGGGAGACCCAGTACTTC. The encoded protein is CASSPGGRRETQYF.

The CDR3 is CASSFRNSDGYTF. CDR3 DNA: TGTGCCAGCAGCTTCCGCAACAGTGACGGCTACACCTTC. This chain connects TRBV6-5 to TRBJ1-2; D unresolved. Trimming removed 6 bases from V and 8 bases from J, with 16 bases in between. Looked up from germline, CDR1 is MNHEY and CDR2 is SVGAGI. This CDR3 is 13 amino acids long.

The chain is built from TRBV7-2 and TRBJ2-1; TRBD2 might be the D (6 bases). The CDR3 has 14 residues. Looked up from germline, CDR1 is SGHTA and CDR2 is FQGNSA. The V end lost 5 bases, the J end lost 3 bases, and 11 bases lay between the germline ends. The CDR3 nucleotides read TGTGCCAGCAGCCCCCGGGACTTCTACAATGAGCAGTTCTTC. Amino acids: CASSPRDFYNEQFF.

V usage is TRBV28 and J usage is TRBJ1-1, with 7 bases aligning to TRBD1. The germline V gene has CDR1 MDHEN and CDR2 SYDVKM. The junction had 10 bases not matched to a gene; V was cut back by 7 bases and J by 8 bases. The length of the CDR3 is 13 residues. The CDR3 region is CASKAGGRTEAFF. In DNA, the CDR3 is TGTGCCAGCAAAGCAGGGGGTCGTACCGAAGCTTTCTTT.

The V and J genes are TRBV6-2 or TRBV6-3 and TRBJ1-5, with D maybe TRBD1 (5 bases). The CDR3 extends over 13 amino acids. Looked up from germline, CDR1 is MNHEY and CDR2 is SVGEGT. Trimming took off 6 bases at V and 5 bases at J, with 11 bases between the two ends. In DNA, the CDR3 is TGTGCCAGCAGCCTGACAGAGTATCAGCCCCAGCATTTT. It yields the protein CASSLTEYQPQHF.

This clone has only one observation. The chain combines TRBV2 with TRBJ2-7, with 13 bases that match TRBD2. V was clipped by 4 bases and J by 3 bases; unmatched bases: 6. The CDR3 covers 16 residues. Germline V gene lookup returns CDR1 SNHLY and CDR2 FYNNEI. CDR3 region: CASSGSRTSGGYEQYF. CDR3 nucleotides: TGTGCCAGCAGTGGATCCCGGACTAGCGGGGGCTACGAGCAGTACTTC.

The chain recombines TRBV6-5 with TRBJ1-6; D possibly corresponds to TRBD1 (5 bases). Trimming pared 6 bases from V and 10 bases from J, leaving 16 bases between. Germline assignment: CDR1 MNHEY and CDR2 SVGAGI. The CDR3 has 14 amino acids. The CDR3 here is CASSQLPGDSPLHF. CDR3 coding DNA: TGTGCCAGCAGCCAGCTACCGGGGGACTCACCCCTCCACTTT.

As for this clone: Other DNA sequences in this specimen translate into the identical CDR3. Here the CDR3 DNA reads TGTGCCAGCAGCTTAGCGGGACTTAATGAAAAACTGTTTTTT. It encodes CASSLAGLNEKLFF. This rearrangement joins TRBV7-9 to TRBJ1-4; tentatively, D is TRBD1 (5 bases). This CDR3 spans 14 amino acids. The V gene lost 0 bases and the J gene lost 4 bases, with 6 bases spanning the gap. CDR1 is SEHNR and CDR2 is FQNEAQ in the germline V gene (reference sequence). Full variable domain (outside the CDR3, taken from reference TRBV7-9 and TRBJ1-4): DTGVSQNPRHKITKRGQNVTFRCDPISEHNRLYWYRQTLGQGPEFLTYFQNEAQLEKSRLLSDRFSAERPKGSFSTLEIQRTEQGDSAMYLCASSLAGLNEKLFFGSGTQLSVL.

The chain links TRBV5-5 to TRBJ2-2; weak D call: TRBD2 (5 bases). Germline loops: CDR1 SGHKS, CDR2 YYEKEE (reference sequence). The germline V and J ends were trimmed by 5 bases and 3 bases, with 14 bases remaining between them. This CDR3 has 15 residues. The CDR3 reads CASRPRFGDTGELFF. The CDR3 region has the DNA TGTGCCAGCAGACCGAGGTTCGGGGACACCGGGGAGCTGTTTTTT. Full variable domain (missing parts from reference TRBV5-5 and TRBJ2-2): DAGVTQSPTHLIKTRGQQVTLRCSPISGHKSVSWYQQVLGQGPQFIFQYYEKEERGRGNFPDRFSARQFPNYSSELNVNALLLGDSALYLCASRPRFGDTGELFFGEGSRLTVL.